Reported below is one T cell receptor beta chain. These data belong to a study of T cell responses to AZD1222 COVID-19 vaccine. V was trimmed by 0 bases and J by 0 bases, leaving 7 bases between them. CDR3 length: 15 amino acids. The germline V gene encodes CDR1 SGHRS and CDR2 YFSETQ. This table comes from immunoSEQ multiplex PCR, and its TCRdb copy is limited to in-frame clones, with some not included. The table lists fewer than 120,000 clones, roughly nine tenths of them singletons, with 3.2% in the top ten. The V and J genes are TRBV5-1 and TRBJ1-5; D not certain. The specimen comprised peripheral blood, sampled on day 0 of AZD1222 vaccination. This TCR came from an adult in good health. CDR3 residues: CASSLGAASNQPQHF. The DNA of the CDR3 is TGCGCCAGCAGCTTGGGCGCCGCTAGCAATCAGCCCCAGCATTTT.